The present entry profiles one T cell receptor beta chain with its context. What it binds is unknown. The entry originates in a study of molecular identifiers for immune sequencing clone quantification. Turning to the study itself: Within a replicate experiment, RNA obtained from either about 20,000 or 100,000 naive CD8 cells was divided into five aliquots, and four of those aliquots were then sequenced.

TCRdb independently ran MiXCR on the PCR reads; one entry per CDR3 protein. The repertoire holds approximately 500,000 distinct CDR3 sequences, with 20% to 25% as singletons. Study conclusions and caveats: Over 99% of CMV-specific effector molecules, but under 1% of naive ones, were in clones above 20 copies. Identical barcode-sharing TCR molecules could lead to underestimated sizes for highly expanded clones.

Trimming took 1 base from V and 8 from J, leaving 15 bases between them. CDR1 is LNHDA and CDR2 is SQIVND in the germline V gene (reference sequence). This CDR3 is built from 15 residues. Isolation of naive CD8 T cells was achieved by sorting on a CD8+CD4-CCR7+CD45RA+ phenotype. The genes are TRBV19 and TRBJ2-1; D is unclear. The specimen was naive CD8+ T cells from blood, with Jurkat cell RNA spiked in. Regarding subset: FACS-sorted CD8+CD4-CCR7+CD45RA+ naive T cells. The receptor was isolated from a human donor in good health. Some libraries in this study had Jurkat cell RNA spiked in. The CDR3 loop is CASSIALGSPDEQFF. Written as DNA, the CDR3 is TGTGCCAGTAGTATAGCCCTGGGATCCCCCGATGAGCAGTTCTTC.